This T cell receptor beta chain was obtained from a study of CXCR3-negative and CXCR3-positive naive CD8 T cells (dated by TCRdb to between 2019 and 2020). With respect to the entire study: In total, some 130 million TRB reads were obtained, corresponding to roughly 1.5 +/- 0.3 million reads per library. The TRBV-TRBJ cluster analysis covered naive subsets from 5 or 6 donors and memory cells from 3 donors. Diversity and physicochemical repertoire analyses covered some ten donors pooled from two independent experiments. The research as a whole found: Freshly isolated PBMCs were used for most assays because CXCR3 expression partially decreased after cryopreservation. Because surface CD5, which has been linked to self-reactivity in mice, was comparable between naive subsets, TCR interaction strength was also inferred from TRB CDR3 physicochemical properties. Both naive subsets had comparably high repertoire diversity, while memory CD8+ T cells had much lower repertoire diversity. Compared with CXCR3-negative naive cells, CXCR3-positive naive cells had TRB CDR3s with higher hydrophobicity (lower Kidera factor 4), lower energy, and higher strength and volume indices. Naive CXCR3-negative and CXCR3-positive cells from the same donor showed similar TRBV-TRBJ usage, whereas memory cells showed distinct patterns.

Via the germline V gene, CDR1 is SQVTM and CDR2 ANQGSEA. Counted from cysteine to phenylalanine, this CDR3 has 13 amino acids. DNA is not recorded here. For this clonotype: Its antigen specificity is not known.

The sequencer listed for this sample is NextSeq 550. The Human TCR Profiling Kit (MiLaboratory) was used to make UMI-labeled 5' RACE TRB cDNA libraries. cDNA synthesis used the entire amount of extracted RNA, and PCR amplification then used the entire amount of cDNA produced. Libraries were prepared in parallel with an identical number of PCR cycles. From the authors' description of their analysis: MIGEC and MiXCR extracted about 48,000 +/- 9,800 unique UMI-labeled TRB cDNA molecules per library, requiring at least two reads per UMI. On average, approximately 40,000 +/- 10,000 functional in-frame TRB CDR3 nucleotide clonotypes lacking stop codons were found per library. After downsampling to 5000 UMI-labeled TRB molecules per sample, diversity metrics such as normalized Shannon-Wiener and Chao1 were calculated in VDJtools. Clonotype-size-weighted physicochemical properties of the central five CDR3 residues (interaction energy, strength, volume and Kidera factor 4) were computed in VDJtools. The reads underwent TCRdb reprocessing, giving one record for each CDR3 protein sequence and no DNA. For this entry, the V and J calls and clone size follow TCRdb and not the study's own pipeline. This specimen's table enumerates 75,000 to 100,000 distinct CDR3 sequences. Of the sample, 1.6% is held by the ten largest clones.

For every CD8+ T cell subset, 300,000 cells were flow-sorted straight into RLT lysis buffer, and each subset was sorted in triplicate. Naive CD8+ T cells were defined stringently as CD45RO-CCR7+CD27+CD95- to exclude memory contaminants. Peripheral blood mononuclear cells were isolated from buffy coats using standard density gradient centrifugation. Naive CXCR3-negative and CXCR3-positive CD8+ T cells were flow-sorted on a FACSAria III. An RNeasy Mini Kit was used to extract total RNA from the sorted cells. This TCR was sampled from a human donor in good health. Some clones in this sample may be carry-over from other donors' samples. The sample consisted of naive CXCR3- CD8+ T cells from blood. The cell subset or site label for this specimen denotes: CD45RO-CCR7+CD27+CD95- naive CD8+ T cells lacking CXCR3 (TNR3-). Recombination connected TRBV29-1 to TRBJ1-2; absent DNA, TCRdb's TRBD1 call cannot be checked. The CDR3 region: CSVLLETGGGYTF. The variable domain in full, with residues beyond the CDR3 obtained from the reference TRBV29-1 and TRBJ1-2 genes, is SAVISQKPSRDICQRGTSLTIQCQVDSQVTMMFWYRQQPGQSLTLIATANQGSEATYESGFVIDKFPISRPNLTFSTLTVSNMSPEDSSIYLCSVLLETGGGYTFGSGTRLTVV.